This section outlines one T cell receptor beta chain sequence together with its context. This clone was found a few times. The specificity of this receptor is unknown. No much larger clone is present one base from it, and per-base qualities are unavailable. CD8 naive samples consisted of CD45RO-negative cells that were positively selected for CCR7, yielding a CD45RA+CCR7+ population without TemRA cells. The donors were healthy, HIV-negative adults who had no recently reported acute infections or vaccinations. Every donor was a Caucasian adult residing in Nashville, Tennessee, USA. Blood was collected by leukapheresis, and PBMCs were isolated by Ficoll-Histopaque density gradient centrifugation and then cryopreserved in liquid nitrogen vapor phase. Analytical flow cytometry was used to check the purity and quantity of every magnetically sorted T cell population. Genomic DNA was isolated from every sorted fraction and measured by UV absorbance on a Nanodrop 2000c.

V loses 2 bases, J loses 4 bases, and the germline ends lie 14 bases apart. The CDR1 and CDR2 encoded by the germline V gene are SNHLY and FYNNEI. From the cysteine through the phenylalanine, the CDR3 covers 16 amino acids. The sequence is cut down to CDR3 DNA, 48 bases in frame from base 1. Using the deep immunoSEQ assay, multiplex PCR amplified TCR CDR3 regions from genomic DNA. For each cell subset, the extracted genomic DNA was distributed evenly across all wells of several immunoSEQ 96-well plates, and each plate served as one replicate. Each replicate PCR for sorted subsets received roughly 0.2 ug genomic DNA, equal to around 32,000 T cell genomes. Purified libraries were measured with a Qubit 3.0 fluorometer, size-checked on a Bioanalyzer 2100, and measured again with the KAPA Library Quantification kit. Every immunoSEQ 96-well plate was sequenced on a separate single-read 150-cycle Illumina NextSeq 550 flow cell. The authors processed their data as follows. Because only junctional sequences without quality scores were contained in the immunoSEQ output, filtering matching that applied to full-length reads could not be performed. To assign V/J genes and CDR3, sequences were annotated using PyIR, a Python wrapper for IgBLAST v1.9, with IMGT germline references. Reads were filtered out if the reads had weak V/J assignments (E-value above 1e-6), no CDR3, stop codons, out-of-frame junctions, or ambiguous translated residues. A V3J clonotype was defined by an identical inferred V gene, J gene, and CDR3 amino acid sequence. Percentage overlap between repertoires was calculated by dividing the number of shared unique clonotypes by the size of the smaller repertoire. Richness of each repertoire was evaluated using RTK rarefaction, the Chao1 estimator, and Recon v2.1 estimates of unobserved clonotypes. OLGA was used to compute generation probabilities for all TCRbeta clonotypes that the gDNA method yielded from a handful of donors. Here the immuneACCESS table is served through TCRdb, limited to in-frame sequences with V and J called. Missing clones are a known gap in these copies; in checked studies unresolved V genes cover under half, and the rest lacks a known reason. D and trimming come from the DNA, and the V and J calls and clone size come from that table. This sample has nearly 600,000 clones in its table, and nearly 97% of those were observed once. The top ten hold 0.11% of the sample.

The data were taken from a study of shared clonotypes between healthy human individuals (dated by TCRdb to about 2020). General notes on the study: Three men and two women, aged 18 to 49 years, made up the cohort. The study deeply sequenced blood TCR repertoires of roughly five healthy adults to estimate repertoire size and the extent of clonotype sharing between individuals. To increase sequencing depth and limit assay-specific biases, TCR repertoire library preparation and sequencing were carried out by different laboratories using diverse techniques. For each donor, three plates each were used for CD4 naive and CD4 memory, two plates were used for CD8 naive, and one plate was used for CD8 memory. Between about 0.8 and 9 billion PBMCs per donor were obtained by leukapheresis. Results and caveats for the whole study, not just this receptor: Based on pairwise subsampling, the degree of clonotype sharing among donors was expected to be affected by sequencing depth. The small number of donors limited the genetic and exposure-history diversity represented. Clonotypes shared by all four sorted-subset donors showed higher generation probabilities than non-shared clonotypes. Larger estimated clonotype richness was generally found for naive subsets than for memory subsets. Rarefaction of sorted-subset datasets indicated incomplete sequencing despite the large sequencing depth. Across a handful of donors, approximately 5% of naive CD4, roughly 3.5% of naive CD8, 2% to 2.5% of memory CD4, and approximately 0.4% of memory CD8 clonotypes were shared. Sampling was restricted to blood, and TCR repertoires in tissue are likely to differ from TCR repertoires in blood.

The sample comprised naive CD8+ T cells sorted from blood. In light of the paper, this sample's cell subset or site label describes: CD45RA+CCR7+. This sequence originates from a woman aged 30 to 39 in good health. The chain uses TRBV2 and TRBJ2-2, and perhaps TRBD2 as D gene, on 6 matching bases. CDR3 reads: CASSEWASVGTGELFF. The DNA sequence follows: TGTGCCAGCAGTGAATGGGCTAGCGTGGGCACCGGGGAGCTGTTTTTT.